A selection of T cell receptor beta chains follows, all from one sample in a study of shared clonotypes between healthy human individuals. Clones were read by immunoSEQ multiplex PCR, and TCRdb kept only the in-frame ones, dropping some. The table includes around 1.6 million clones, approximately 98% detected once. The material sequenced was naive CD4+ T cells sorted from blood. These receptors originate from a young man in good health. The CDR3 runs from the conserved cysteine through the conserved F or W. The D gene is left open where the match is weak. Clone size is stated in some rows and not others, as once, few, many or a class when expanded.

size	V	D	J	DNA	CDR3
NA	TRBV28	TRBD1	TRBJ2-3	TGTGCCAGCAGCCACCGGGACAGGGATTCAACGCAGTATTTT	CASSHRDRDSTQYF
NA	TRBV5-1	TRBD2	TRBJ2-1	TGCGCCAGCAGCTCAACCGGGACTAGCTACAATGAGCAGTTCTTC	CASSSTGTSYNEQFF
NA	TRBV5-4	TRBD2	TRBJ2-7	TGTGCCAGCAGATTAACTAGCGGGAGCTCCTACGAGCAGTACTTC	CASRLTSGSSYEQYF
NA	TRBV2	NA	TRBJ1-2	TGTGCCAGCAGTGAAGGGAGGGACACTTTTAGCTATGGCTACACCTTC	CASSEGRDTFSYGYTF
once	TRBV10-1	NA	TRBJ2-7	TGCGCCAGCTCTACGGGGCGAACCCTATACGAGCAGTACTTC	CASSTGRTLYEQYF
NA	TRBV5-1	NA	TRBJ1-2	TGCGCCAGCAGCTTGGACGGTAGCTATGGCTACACCTTC	CASSLDGSYGYTF
NA	TRBV7-9	TRBD1	TRBJ1-2	TGTGCCAGCAGCCCCGGGACAGGGGAATTTGACTATGGCTACACCTTC	CASSPGTGEFDYGYTF
NA	TRBV18	TRBD1	TRBJ1-2	TGTGCCAGCTCACCTGGGACAGGGGTGAATGGCTACACCTTC	CASSPGTGVNGYTF
NA	TRBV18	NA	TRBJ2-1	TGTGCCAGCTCACCAATCCCCCCAGGCGGCGAGCAGTTCTTC	CASSPIPPGGEQFF
NA	TRBV14	TRBD2	TRBJ2-1	TGTGCCAGCACAAGAATAGCGGGAACAAATTACAATGAGCAGTTCTTC	CASTRIAGTNYNEQFF
NA	TRBV7-6	TRBD2	TRBJ2-3	TGTGCCAGCAGCCCACTACTAGCGGGAGGCCTCACAGATACGCAGTATTTT	CASSPLLAGGLTDTQYF
NA	TRBV9	NA	TRBJ1-5	TGTGCCAGCAGCGTTGGAGGGGCAGTCAATCAGCCCCAGCATTTT	CASSVGGAVNQPQHF
NA	TRBV5-1	TRBD1	TRBJ2-7	TGCGCCAGCAGCTTCAAAGACAGGGGGTACGGCGAGCAGTACTTC	CASSFKDRGYGEQYF
NA	TRBV7-7	TRBD2	TRBJ2-5	TGTGCCAGCAGCCTAGTGCCGGGACTAACCCAAGAGACCCAGTACTTC	CASSLVPGLTQETQYF
NA	TRBV7-9	TRBD1	TRBJ2-7	TGTGCCAGCAGCTCGGGACAGCCCAGGGAGCAGTACTTC	CASSSGQPREQYF
NA	TRBV11-3	TRBD1	TRBJ2-7	TGTGCCAGCAGCTTAGATAAGACAGGGGCGTCCTACGAGCAGTACTTC	CASSLDKTGASYEQYF
NA	TRBV10-1	TRBD2	TRBJ2-7	TGCGCCAGCAGCGACGGACTAGCCTACTCCTACGAGCAGTACTTC	CASSDGLAYSYEQYF
NA	TRBV25-1	TRBD1	TRBJ2-7	TGTGCCAGCAGGAGGGACAGGGAGCACGAGCAGTACTTC	CASRRDREHEQYF
once	TRBV5-1	TRBD1	TRBJ1-5	TGCGCCAGCAGCTTGGGATTTCCTGGACAGGGGCACCAGCATTTT	CASSLGFPGQGHQHF
NA	TRBV9	NA	TRBJ2-3	TGTGCCAGCAGCTTAATAGCGCGATCGGGCACAGATACGCAGTATTTT	CASSLIARSGTDTQYF
once	TRBV7-7	NA	TRBJ2-5	TGTGCTAGCAGCCTTAGCGGAGGGACAGCGCGCGAGACCCAGTACTTC	CASSLSGGTARETQYF
NA	TRBV28	NA	TRBJ2-7	TGTGCCACCAGGGTTCAAGGCTACGAGCAGTACTTC	CATRVQGYEQYF
NA	TRBV5-1	NA	TRBJ1-3	TGCGCCAGCAGCTCGCAGGGTACTGGAAACACCATATATTTT	CASSSQGTGNTIYF
NA	TRBV30	TRBD1	TRBJ1-5	TGTGCCTGGAGGACACAGGGGTTGGCGAGCAATCAGCCCCAGCATTTT	CAWRTQGLASNQPQHF
NA	TRBV15	NA	TRBJ1-1	TGTGCCACCAGCAGACCCGAGCTGAATACTGAAGCTTTCTTT	CATSRPELNTEAFF
NA	TRBV18	NA	TRBJ2-5	TGTGCCAGCTCACCCCAAACCCGAGAGACCCAGTACTTC	CASSPQTRETQYF
NA	TRBV2	NA	TRBJ2-7	TGTGCCAGCAGCGATGGCCAGCTTGTTCCCACCAACGAGCAGTACTTC	CASSDGQLVPTNEQYF
NA	TRBV2	NA	TRBJ2-1	TGTGCCAGCGGGTTCGGCTCCTACAATGAGCAGTTCTTC	CASGFGSYNEQFF
NA	TRBV2	TRBD2	TRBJ2-7	TGTGCCAGCCGCTTGGGACTAGCAGGAATTGAGCAGTACTTC	CASRLGLAGIEQYF
NA	TRBV28	TRBD1	TRBJ1-5	TGTGCCAGCTTTTTTACAGGGGATTATCAGCCCCAGCATTTT	CASFFTGDYQPQHF
NA	TRBV18	TRBD1	TRBJ1-1	TGTGCCAGCTCACCTACGACAGGGAGGAACACTGAAGCTTTCTTT	CASSPTTGRNTEAFF
NA	TRBV5-1	NA	TRBJ2-5	TGCGCCAGCAGCCCCTGGACCGAAGAGACCCAGTACTTC	CASSPWTEETQYF
NA	TRBV18	NA	TRBJ2-7	TGTGCCAGCTCACCCAGACCAGAAGCCTCCTACGAGCAGTACTTC	CASSPRPEASYEQYF
NA	TRBV30	NA	TRBJ1-2	TGTGCCTGGAGTGTTCCCCAATTCAGCGGCGGCTACACCTTC	CAWSVPQFSGGYTF
NA	TRBV19	TRBD1	TRBJ2-2	TGTGCCAGTAGTATGAGACAGGGCACGAACACCGGGGAGCTGTTTTTT	CASSMRQGTNTGELFF
NA	TRBV10-3	NA	TRBJ1-5	TGTGCCATCAGTGACGGCCGTTCGGGCAATCAGCCCCAGCATTTT	CAISDGRSGNQPQHF
once	TRBV6-5	TRBD2	TRBJ2-3	TGTGCCAGCAGTTGGGGGGGACTAGCGAGAGATACGCAGTATTTT	CASSWGGLARDTQYF
once	TRBV5-1	TRBD1	TRBJ2-3	TGCGCCAGCAGCTTGGGACAGGGGGAACCAGATACGCAGTATTTT	CASSLGQGEPDTQYF
NA	TRBV5-4	NA	TRBJ1-2	TGTGCCAGCAGCTTGAGGACCCTCTATGGCTACACCTTC	CASSLRTLYGYTF
NA	TRBV2	NA	TRBJ1-5	TGTGCCAGCAGTGATGGGGGCAATCAGCCCCAGCATTTT	CASSDGGNQPQHF
NA	TRBV5-4	NA	TRBJ1-1	TGTGCCAGCAGCCTAAGGGGCACTGAAGCTTTCTTT	CASSLRGTEAFF
NA	TRBV10-3	TRBD2	TRBJ2-7	TGTGCCATCGGTGGGACTAGCGGGGGCTCCTACGAGCAGTACTTC	CAIGGTSGGSYEQYF
NA	TRBV5-5	TRBD2	TRBJ2-7	TGTGCCAGCAGCTTGTTGAACGGGAGGGCCTACGAGCAGTACTTC	CASSLLNGRAYEQYF
NA	TRBV18	TRBD2	TRBJ2-5	TGTGCCAGCTCACCAGCCGGACTAGCGGGAGGATGGGAGACCCAGTACTTC	CASSPAGLAGGWETQYF
NA	TRBV18	NA	TRBJ2-1	TGTGCCAGCTCACAACGCCCCGGGGGAGAGCAGTTCTTC	CASSQRPGGEQFF
NA	TRBV5-4	TRBD2	TRBJ2-3	TGTGCCAGCAGCTTTCCTAGCGGGATTAGCACAGATACGCAGTATTTT	CASSFPSGISTDTQYF
once	TRBV6-5	NA	TRBJ2-5	TGTGCCAGCAGATCTCAGCAGCAAGAGACCCAGTACTTC	CASRSQQQETQYF
NA	TRBV21-1	NA	TRBJ2-7	TGTGCCAGCTGCCGAAATGGGACTAGCGGGAGCGTCCCCGCCTACGAGCAGTACTTC	CASCRNGTSGSVPAYEQYF
NA	TRBV6-5	NA	TRBJ2-5	TGTGCCAGCAGTTCCCCGGGGGTCGCGGGGACCCAGTACTTC	CASSSPGVAGTQYF
NA	TRBV11-2	NA	TRBJ1-1	TGTGCCAGCAGCTTGGGAGGTACAGCGAAAGCTTTCTTT	CASSLGGTAKAFF
NA	TRBV9	TRBD2	TRBJ2-1	TGTGCCAGCAGCGTAGGTGGACTAGGCTACAATGAGCAGTTCTTC	CASSVGGLGYNEQFF
NA	TRBV7-9	NA	TRBJ1-2	TGTGCCAGCACCCAAGGGACCGACTATGGCTACACCTTC	CASTQGTDYGYTF
NA	TRBV7-6	NA	TRBJ1-4	TGTGCCAGCAGCCCCTTTTTGCACGGAGGGCTCGGAACTAATGAAAAACTGTTTTTT	CASSPFLHGGLGTNEKLFF
NA	TRBV18	TRBD1	TRBJ2-7	TGTGCCAGCTCACACAGGGGGCATGCCTACGAGCAGTACTTC	CASSHRGHAYEQYF
NA	TRBV18	TRBD2	TRBJ2-3	TGTGCCAGCTCACCGACGACTAGCGGGGGCACAGATACGCAGTATTTT	CASSPTTSGGTDTQYF
NA	TRBV13	NA	TRBJ2-5	TGTGCCAGCTACCGTCAGATCGGGGGCCACCAAGAGACCCAGTACTTC	CASYRQIGGHQETQYF
NA	TRBV7-3	TRBD2	TRBJ2-2	TGTGCCAGCAGCAAGACTAGCGCTTCGAACACCGGGGAGCTGTTTTTT	CASSKTSASNTGELFF
NA	TRBV7-9	TRBD1	TRBJ2-4	TGTGCCAGCAGCAACCCCGGGACAGGGAACATTCAGTACTTC	CASSNPGTGNIQYF
NA	TRBV2	TRBD2	TRBJ2-3	TGTGCCAGCAGTCTGACTAGCGGGAGTACCCCAGATACGCAGTATTTT	CASSLTSGSTPDTQYF
once	TRBV27	NA	TRBJ2-1	TGTGCCAGCAGTGTCTCCGTTCGGCGTCGCTTGGAGCAGTTCTTC	CASSVSVRRRLEQFF